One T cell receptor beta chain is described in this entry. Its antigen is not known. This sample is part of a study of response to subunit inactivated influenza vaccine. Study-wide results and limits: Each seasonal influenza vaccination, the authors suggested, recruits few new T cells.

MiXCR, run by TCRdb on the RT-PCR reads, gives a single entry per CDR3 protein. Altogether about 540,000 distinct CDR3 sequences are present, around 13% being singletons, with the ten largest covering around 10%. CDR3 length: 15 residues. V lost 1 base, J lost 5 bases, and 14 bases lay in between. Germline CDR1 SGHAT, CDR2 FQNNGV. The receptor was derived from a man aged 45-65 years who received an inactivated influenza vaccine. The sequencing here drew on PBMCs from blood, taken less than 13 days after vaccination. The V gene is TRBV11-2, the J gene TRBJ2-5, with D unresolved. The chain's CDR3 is CASSLAYRVGETQYF. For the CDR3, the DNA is TGTGCCAGCAGCTTAGCATATCGTGTGGGGGAGACCCAGTACTTC. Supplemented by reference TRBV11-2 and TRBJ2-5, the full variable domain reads EAGVAQSPRYKIIEKRQSVAFWCNPISGHATLYWYQQILGQGPKLLIQFQNNGVVDDSQLPKDRFSAERLKGVDSTLKIQPAKLEDSAVYLCASSLAYRVGETQYFGPGTRLLVL.